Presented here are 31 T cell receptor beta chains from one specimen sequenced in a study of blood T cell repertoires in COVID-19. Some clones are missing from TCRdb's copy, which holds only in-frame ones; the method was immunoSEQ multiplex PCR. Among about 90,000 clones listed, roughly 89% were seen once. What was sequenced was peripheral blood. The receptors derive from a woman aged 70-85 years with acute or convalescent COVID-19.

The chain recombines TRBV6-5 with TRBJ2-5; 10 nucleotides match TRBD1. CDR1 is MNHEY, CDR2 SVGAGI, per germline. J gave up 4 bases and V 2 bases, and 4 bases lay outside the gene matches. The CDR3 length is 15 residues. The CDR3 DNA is TGTGCCAGCAGTTACGATTGGACAGGGGGAGAGACCCAGTACTTC. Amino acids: CASSYDWTGGETQYF.

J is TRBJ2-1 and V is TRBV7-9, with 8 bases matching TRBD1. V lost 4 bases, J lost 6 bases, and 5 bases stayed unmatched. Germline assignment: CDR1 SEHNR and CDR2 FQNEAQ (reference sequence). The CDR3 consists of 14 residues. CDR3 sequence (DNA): TGTGCCAGCAGCTCTGACAGGGGTATCAATGAGCAGTTCTTC. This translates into CASSSDRGINEQFF.

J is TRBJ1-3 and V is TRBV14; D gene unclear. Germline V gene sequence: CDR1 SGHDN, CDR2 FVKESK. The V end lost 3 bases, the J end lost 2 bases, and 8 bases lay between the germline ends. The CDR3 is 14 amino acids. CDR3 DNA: TGTGCCAGCAGCCAGGCGGGTACTGGAAACACCATATATTTT. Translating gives CASSQAGTGNTIYF.

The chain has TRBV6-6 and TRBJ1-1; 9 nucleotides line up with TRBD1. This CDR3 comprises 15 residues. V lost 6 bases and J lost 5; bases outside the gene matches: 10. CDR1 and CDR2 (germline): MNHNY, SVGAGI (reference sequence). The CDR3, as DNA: TGTGCCAGCAGCTCCCGTGACAGGGGGTGGACTGAAGCTTTCTTT. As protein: CASSSRDRGWTEAFF.

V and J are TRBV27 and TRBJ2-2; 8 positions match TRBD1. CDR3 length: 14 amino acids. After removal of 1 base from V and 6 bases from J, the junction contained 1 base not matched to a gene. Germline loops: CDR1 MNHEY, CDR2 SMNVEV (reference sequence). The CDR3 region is CASSLYRGAGELFF. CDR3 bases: TGTGCCAGCAGTTTATACAGGGGGGCCGGGGAGCTGTTTTTT.

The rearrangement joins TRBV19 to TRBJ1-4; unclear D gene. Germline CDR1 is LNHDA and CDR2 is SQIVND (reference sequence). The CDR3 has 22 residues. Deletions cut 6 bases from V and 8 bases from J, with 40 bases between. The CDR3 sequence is CASRSNQGINRWAAIREEKLFF. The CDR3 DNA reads TGTGCCAGTAGGAGTAACCAAGGCATTAATCGGTGGGCGGCAATCCGGGAGGAAAAACTGTTTTTT. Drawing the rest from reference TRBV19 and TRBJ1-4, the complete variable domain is DGGITQSPKYLFRKEGQNVTLSCEQNLNHDAMYWYRQDPGQGLRLIYYSQIVNDFQKGDIAEGYSVSREKKESFPLTVTSAQKNPTAFYLCASRSNQGINRWAAIREEKLFFGSGTQLSVL.

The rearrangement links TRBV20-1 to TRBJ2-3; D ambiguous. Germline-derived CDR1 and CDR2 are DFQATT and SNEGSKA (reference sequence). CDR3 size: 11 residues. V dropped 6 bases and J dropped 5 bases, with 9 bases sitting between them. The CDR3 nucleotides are TGCAGTGCCGAGTTATTAGATACGCAGTATTTT. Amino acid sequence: CSAELLDTQYF.

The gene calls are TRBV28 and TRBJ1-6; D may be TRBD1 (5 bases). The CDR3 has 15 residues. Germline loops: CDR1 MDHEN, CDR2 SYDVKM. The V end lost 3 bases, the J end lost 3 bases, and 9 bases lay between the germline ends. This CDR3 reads CASSFGANYNSPLHF. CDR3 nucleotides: TGTGCCAGCAGTTTTGGGGCTAACTATAATTCACCCCTCCACTTT. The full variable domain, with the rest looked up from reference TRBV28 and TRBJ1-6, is DVKVTQSSRYLVKRTGEKVFLECVQDMDHENMFWYRQDPGLGLRLIYFSYDVKMKEKGDIPEGYSVSREKKERFSLILESASTNQTSMYLCASSFGANYNSPLHFGNGTRLTVT.

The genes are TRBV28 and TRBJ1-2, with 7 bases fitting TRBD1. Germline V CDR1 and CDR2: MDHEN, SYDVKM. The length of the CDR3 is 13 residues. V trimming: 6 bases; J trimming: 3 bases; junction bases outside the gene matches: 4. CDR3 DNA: TGTGCCAGCAGACAACAGGGGTACTATGGCTACACCTTC. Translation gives CASRQQGYYGYTF.

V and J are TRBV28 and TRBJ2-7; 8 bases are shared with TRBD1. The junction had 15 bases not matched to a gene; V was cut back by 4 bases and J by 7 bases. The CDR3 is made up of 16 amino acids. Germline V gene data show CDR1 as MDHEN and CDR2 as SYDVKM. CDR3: CASSSQNRGSFREQYF. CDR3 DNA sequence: TGTGCCAGCAGTTCGCAAAACAGGGGGAGCTTTAGGGAGCAGTACTTC.

The CDR3 reads CASRPRTDFNYGYTF. The CDR3 nucleotides read TGCGCCAGCAGACCCAGGACGGACTTTAACTATGGCTACACCTTC. J is TRBJ1-2 and V is TRBV5-1; D is uncertain. The length of the CDR3 is 15 residues. Trimming left V 5 bases short and J 1 base short, with 15 bases between. The germline V gene encodes CDR1 SGHRS and CDR2 YFSETQ.

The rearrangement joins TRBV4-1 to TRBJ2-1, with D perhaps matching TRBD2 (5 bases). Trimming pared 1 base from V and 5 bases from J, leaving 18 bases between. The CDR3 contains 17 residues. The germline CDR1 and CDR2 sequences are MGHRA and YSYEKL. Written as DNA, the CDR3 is TGCGCCAGCAGCCAAGTTATGGGAACGACGGGGAACAATGAGCAGTTCTTC. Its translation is CASSQVMGTTGNNEQFF.

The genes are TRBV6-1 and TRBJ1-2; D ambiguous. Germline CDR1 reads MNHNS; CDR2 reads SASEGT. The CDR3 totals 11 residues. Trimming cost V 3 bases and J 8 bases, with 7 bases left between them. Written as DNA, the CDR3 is TGTGCCAGCAGTGATCTTCCGGGCTACACCTTC. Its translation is CASSDLPGYTF.

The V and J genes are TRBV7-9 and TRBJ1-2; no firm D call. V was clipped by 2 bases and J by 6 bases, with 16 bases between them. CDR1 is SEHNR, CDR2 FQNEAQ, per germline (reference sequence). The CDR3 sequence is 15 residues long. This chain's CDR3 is CASSLLAGQDHGYTF. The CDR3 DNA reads TGTGCCAGCAGCTTATTGGCGGGCCAGGACCATGGCTACACCTTC.

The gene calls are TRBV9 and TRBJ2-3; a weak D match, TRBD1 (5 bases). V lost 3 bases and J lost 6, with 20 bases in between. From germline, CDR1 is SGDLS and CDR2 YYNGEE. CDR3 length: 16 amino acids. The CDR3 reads CASSAYTLGAADTQYF. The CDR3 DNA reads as TGTGCCAGCAGCGCCTATACCCTAGGGGCGGCCGATACGCAGTATTTT.

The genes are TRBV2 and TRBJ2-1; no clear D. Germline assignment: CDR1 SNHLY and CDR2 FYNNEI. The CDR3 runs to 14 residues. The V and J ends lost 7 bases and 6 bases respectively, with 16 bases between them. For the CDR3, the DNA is TGTGCCAGCACCCAACAGCACGGTGTCAATGAGCAGTTCTTC. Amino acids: CASTQQHGVNEQFF.

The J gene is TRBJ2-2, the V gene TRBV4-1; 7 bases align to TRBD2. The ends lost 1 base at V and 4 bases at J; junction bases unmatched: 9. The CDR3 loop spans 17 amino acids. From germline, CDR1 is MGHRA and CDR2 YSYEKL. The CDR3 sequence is CASSQVREMRGTGELFF. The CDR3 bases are TGCGCCAGCAGCCAAGTGCGGGAGATGAGGGGCACCGGGGAGCTGTTTTTT.

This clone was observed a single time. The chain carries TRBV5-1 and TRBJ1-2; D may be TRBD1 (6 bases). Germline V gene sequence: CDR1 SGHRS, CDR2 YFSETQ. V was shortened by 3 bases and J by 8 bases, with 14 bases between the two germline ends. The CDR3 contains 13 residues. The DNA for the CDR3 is TGCGCCAGCAGCTCCCAACCAGGGGAGGGCTACACCTTC. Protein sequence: CASSSQPGEGYTF.

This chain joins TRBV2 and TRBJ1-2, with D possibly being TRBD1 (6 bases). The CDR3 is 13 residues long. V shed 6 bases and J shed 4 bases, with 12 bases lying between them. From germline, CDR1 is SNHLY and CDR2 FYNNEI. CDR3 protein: CASSATGFYGYTF. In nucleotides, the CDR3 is TGTGCCAGCAGCGCGACAGGCTTCTATGGCTACACCTTC.

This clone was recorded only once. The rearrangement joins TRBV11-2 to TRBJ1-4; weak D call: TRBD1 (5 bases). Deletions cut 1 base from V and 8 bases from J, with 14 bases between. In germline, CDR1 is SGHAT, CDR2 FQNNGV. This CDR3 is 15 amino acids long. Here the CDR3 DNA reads TGTGCCAGCAGCTTAGGCGGCAGGGTGCGAGAAAAACTGTTTTTT. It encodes CASSLGGRVREKLFF.

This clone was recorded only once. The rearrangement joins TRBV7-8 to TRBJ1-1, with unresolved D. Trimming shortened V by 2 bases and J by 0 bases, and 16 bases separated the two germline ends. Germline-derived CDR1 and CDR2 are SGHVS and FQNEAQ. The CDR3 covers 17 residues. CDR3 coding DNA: TGTGCCAGCAGCTTATCCCCATGGGCAGCAATGAACACTGAAGCTTTCTTT. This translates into CASSLSPWAAMNTEAFF. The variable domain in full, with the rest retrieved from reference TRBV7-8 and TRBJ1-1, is GAGVSQSPRYKVAKRGQDVALRCDPISGHVSLFWYQQALGQGPEFLTYFQNEAQLDKSGLPSDRFFAERPEGSVSTLKIQRTQQEDSAVYLCASSLSPWAAMNTEAFFGQGTRLTVV.

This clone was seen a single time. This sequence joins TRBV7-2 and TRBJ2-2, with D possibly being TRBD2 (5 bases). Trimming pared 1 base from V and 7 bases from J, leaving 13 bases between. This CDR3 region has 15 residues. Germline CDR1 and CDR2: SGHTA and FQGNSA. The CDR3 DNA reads TGTGCCAGCAGCTTAGAAGGAGGCCGGGGCGGGGAGCTGTTTTTT. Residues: CASSLEGGRGGELFF.

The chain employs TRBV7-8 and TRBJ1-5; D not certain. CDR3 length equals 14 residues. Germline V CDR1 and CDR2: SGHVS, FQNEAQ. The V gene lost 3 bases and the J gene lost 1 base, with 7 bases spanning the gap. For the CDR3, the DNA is TGTGCCAGCAGCTTCAGCGCCAGCAATCAGCCCCAGCATTTT. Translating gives CASSFSASNQPQHF.

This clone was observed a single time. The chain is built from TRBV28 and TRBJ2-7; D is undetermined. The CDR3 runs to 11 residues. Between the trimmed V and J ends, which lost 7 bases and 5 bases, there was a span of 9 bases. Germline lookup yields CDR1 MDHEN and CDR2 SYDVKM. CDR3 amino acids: CASTTSDEQYF. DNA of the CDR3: TGTGCCAGCACCACTTCCGACGAGCAGTACTTC.

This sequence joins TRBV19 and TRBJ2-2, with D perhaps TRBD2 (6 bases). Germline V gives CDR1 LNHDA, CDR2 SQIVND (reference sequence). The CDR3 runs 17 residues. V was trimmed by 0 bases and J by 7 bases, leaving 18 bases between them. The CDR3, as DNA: TGTGCCAGTAGTATAGATGGAGGGGAAATTGCACTCGGGGAGCTGTTTTTT. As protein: CASSIDGGEIALGELFF.

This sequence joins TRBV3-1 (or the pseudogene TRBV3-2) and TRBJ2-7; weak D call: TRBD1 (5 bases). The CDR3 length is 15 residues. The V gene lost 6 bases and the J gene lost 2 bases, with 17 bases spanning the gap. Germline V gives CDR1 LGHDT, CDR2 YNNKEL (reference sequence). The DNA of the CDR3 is TGTGCCAGCAGTTCAAGGGGCAGGGATCCCTACGAGCAGTACTTC. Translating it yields CASSSRGRDPYEQYF.

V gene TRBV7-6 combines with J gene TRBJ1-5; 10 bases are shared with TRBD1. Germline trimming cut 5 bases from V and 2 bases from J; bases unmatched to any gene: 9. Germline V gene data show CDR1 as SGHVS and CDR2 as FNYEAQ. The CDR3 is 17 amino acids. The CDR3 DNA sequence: TGTGCCAGCAGCCCGGGACAGGGGAATAGGGGCAATCAGCCCCAGCATTTT. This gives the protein CASSPGQGNRGNQPQHF. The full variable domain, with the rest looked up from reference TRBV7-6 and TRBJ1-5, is GAGVSQSPRYKVTKRGQDVALRCDPISGHVSLYWYRQALGQGPEFLTYFNYEAQQDKSGLPNDRFSAERPEGSISTLTIQRTEQRDSAMYRCASSPGQGNRGNQPQHFGDGTRLSIL.

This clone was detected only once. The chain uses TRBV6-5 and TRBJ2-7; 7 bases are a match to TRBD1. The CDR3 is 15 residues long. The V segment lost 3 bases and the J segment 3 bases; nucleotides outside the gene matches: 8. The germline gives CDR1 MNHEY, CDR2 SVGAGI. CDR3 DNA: TGTGCCAGCAGTTATAAGGCAGGGGGTATCTACGAGCAGTACGTC. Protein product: CASSYKAGGIYEQYV.

CDR3 in DNA: TGTGCCAGTCACCGACAGGGGGGCGACAATGAGCAGTTCTTC. Encoded protein: CASHRQGGDNEQFF. The chain employs TRBV28 and TRBJ2-1; 9 bases are shared with TRBD1. J lost 5 bases, V lost 9 bases, and 8 bases had no gene match. The CDR3 sequence is 14 residues long. Germline CDR1 MDHEN, CDR2 SYDVKM.

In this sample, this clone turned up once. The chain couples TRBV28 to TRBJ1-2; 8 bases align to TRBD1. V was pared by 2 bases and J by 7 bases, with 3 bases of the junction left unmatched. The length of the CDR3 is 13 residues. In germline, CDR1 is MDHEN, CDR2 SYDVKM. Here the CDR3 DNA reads TGTGCCAGCAGTTTACAGGGGGCGATTGGCTACACCTTC. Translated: CASSLQGAIGYTF.

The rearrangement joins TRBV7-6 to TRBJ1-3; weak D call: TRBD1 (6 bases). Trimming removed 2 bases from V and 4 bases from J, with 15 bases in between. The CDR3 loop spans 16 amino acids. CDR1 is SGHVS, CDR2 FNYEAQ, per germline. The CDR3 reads CASSLYQGRQGNTIYF. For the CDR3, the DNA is TGTGCCAGCAGCTTATACCAGGGGAGACAAGGAAACACCATATATTTT.